The 3 T cell receptor beta chains in this list originate from one sample, sequenced in a study of early T cells in non-severe SARS-CoV-2 infection. TCRdb reanalysed the 5' RACE reads using MiXCR and keeps one entry per CDR3 protein. The data hold 100,000 to 120,000 distinct CDR3 sequences, with approximately 12% observed a single time. Specimen: whole blood, collected at baseline. These receptors all stem from an adult who was a healthcare worker with PCR-confirmed SARS-CoV-2 infection or an uninfected control (not recorded which).

The chain is built from TRBV4-1 and TRBJ1-5; tentative D call: TRBD1 (5 bases). Germline V gene lookup returns CDR1 MGHRA and CDR2 YSYEKL. Trimming removed 0 bases at V and 5 bases at J, with 17 bases between. This CDR3 region has 17 residues. CDR3 in amino acids: CASSQERLGRVHQPQHF. The CDR3 region has the DNA TGCGCCAGCAGCCAAGAGAGGCTGGGCAGGGTTCATCAGCCCCAGCATTTT.

This clonotype was counted between two and nine times. The CDR3 DNA follows: TGTGCCTGGAGGGGACTAGCGGACAGCTCCTACAATGAGCAGTTCTTC. Translation: CAWRGLADSSYNEQFF. The chain couples TRBV30 to TRBJ2-1, with 11 bases matching TRBD2. With 3 bases clipped from V and 0 bases from J, the junction kept 4 bases outside the gene matches. The germline CDR1 and CDR2 sequences are GTSNPN and SVGIG (reference sequence). The CDR3 covers 16 residues. The full variable domain, with the rest looked up from reference TRBV30 and TRBJ2-1, is SQTIHQWPATLVQPVGSPLSLECTVEGTSNPNLYWYRQAAGRGLQLLFYSVGIGQISSEVPQNLSASRPQDRQFILSSKKLLLSDSGFYLCAWRGLADSSYNEQFFGPGTRLTVL.

This clonotype has only a few counts. V usage is TRBV12-3 or TRBV12-4 and J usage is TRBJ2-3; 9 bases map to TRBD1. This CDR3 is built from 15 residues. V lost 3 bases and J lost 1; bases outside the gene matches: 2. CDR3 region: CASSFRTGGTDTQYF. The CDR3 DNA reads TGTGCCAGCAGTTTCCGGACAGGGGGCACAGATACGCAGTATTTT.